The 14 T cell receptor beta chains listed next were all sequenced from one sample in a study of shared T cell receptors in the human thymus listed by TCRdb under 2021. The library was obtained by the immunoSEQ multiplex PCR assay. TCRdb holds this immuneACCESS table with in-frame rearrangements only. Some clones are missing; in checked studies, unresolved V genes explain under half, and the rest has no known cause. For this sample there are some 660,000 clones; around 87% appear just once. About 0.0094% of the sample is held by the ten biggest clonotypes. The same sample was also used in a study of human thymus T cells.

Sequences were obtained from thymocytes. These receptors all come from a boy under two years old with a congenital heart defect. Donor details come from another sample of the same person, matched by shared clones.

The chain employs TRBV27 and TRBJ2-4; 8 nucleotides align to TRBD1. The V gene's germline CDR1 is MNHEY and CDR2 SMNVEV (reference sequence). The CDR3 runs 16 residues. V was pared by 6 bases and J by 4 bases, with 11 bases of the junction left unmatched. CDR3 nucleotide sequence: TGTGCCAGCAGACTTACAGGGGGTCAAAGAAAAAACATTCAGTACTTC. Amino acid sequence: CASRLTGGQRKNIQYF.

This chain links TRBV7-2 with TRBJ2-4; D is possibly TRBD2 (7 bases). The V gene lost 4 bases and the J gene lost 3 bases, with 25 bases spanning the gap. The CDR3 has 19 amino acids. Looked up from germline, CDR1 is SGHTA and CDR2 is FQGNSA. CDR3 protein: CASSWGGLLQARGKNIQYF. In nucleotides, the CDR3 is TGTGCCAGCAGCTGGGGGGGGCTACTACAGGCAAGGGGCAAAAACATTCAGTACTTC.

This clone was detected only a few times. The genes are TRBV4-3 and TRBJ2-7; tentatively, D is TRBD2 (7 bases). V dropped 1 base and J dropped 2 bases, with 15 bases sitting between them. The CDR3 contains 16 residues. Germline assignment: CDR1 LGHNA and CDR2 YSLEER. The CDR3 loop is CASSQAVLGGAYEQYF. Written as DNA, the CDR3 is TGCGCCAGCAGCCAAGCGGTTCTAGGGGGGGCCTACGAGCAGTACTTC.

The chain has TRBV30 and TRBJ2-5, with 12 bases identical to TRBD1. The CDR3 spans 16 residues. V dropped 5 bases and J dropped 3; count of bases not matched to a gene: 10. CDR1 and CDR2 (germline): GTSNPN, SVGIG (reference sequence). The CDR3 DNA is TGTGCCTGGGACCGGGACAGGGGGCGATTTAAAGAGACCCAGTACTTC. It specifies CAWDRDRGRFKETQYF.

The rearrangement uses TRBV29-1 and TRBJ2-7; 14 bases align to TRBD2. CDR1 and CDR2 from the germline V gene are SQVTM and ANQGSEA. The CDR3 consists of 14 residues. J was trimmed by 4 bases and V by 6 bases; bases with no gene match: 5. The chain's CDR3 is CSVLGLAGVYEQYF. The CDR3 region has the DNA TGCAGCGTCCTGGGACTAGCGGGAGTGTACGAGCAGTACTTC.

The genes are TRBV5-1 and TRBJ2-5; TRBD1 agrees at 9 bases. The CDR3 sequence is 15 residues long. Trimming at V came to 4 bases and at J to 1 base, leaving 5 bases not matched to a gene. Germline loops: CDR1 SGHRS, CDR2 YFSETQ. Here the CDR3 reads CASSARDRVQETQYF. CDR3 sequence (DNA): TGCGCCAGCAGCGCCCGGGACAGGGTCCAAGAGACCCAGTACTTC.

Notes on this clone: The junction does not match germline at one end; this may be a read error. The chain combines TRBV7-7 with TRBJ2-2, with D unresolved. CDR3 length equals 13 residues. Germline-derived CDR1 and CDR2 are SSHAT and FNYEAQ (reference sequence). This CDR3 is CASSSNNTGELFF. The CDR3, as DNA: TGTGCTAGCAGCTCCAATAACACCGGGGAGCTGTTTTTT.

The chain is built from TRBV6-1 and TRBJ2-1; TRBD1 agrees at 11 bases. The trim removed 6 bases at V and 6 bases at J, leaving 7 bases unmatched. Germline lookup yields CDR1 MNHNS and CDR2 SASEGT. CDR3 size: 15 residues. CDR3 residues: CASRPTGTGGNEQFF. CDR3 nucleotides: TGTGCCAGCAGGCCAACGGGGACAGGGGGCAATGAGCAGTTCTTC.

The DNA of the CDR3 is TGTGCCAGCAGCCCCGGGACTAGCGGGAGGATGCAAGAGACCCAGTACTTC. Its protein product is CASSPGTSGRMQETQYF. The rearrangement joins TRBV7-6 to TRBJ2-5; TRBD2 agrees at 15 bases. The germline CDR1 and CDR2 sequences are SGHVS and FNYEAQ. The CDR3 extends over 17 amino acids. The junction had 6 bases not matched to a gene; V was cut back by 5 bases and J by 2 bases.

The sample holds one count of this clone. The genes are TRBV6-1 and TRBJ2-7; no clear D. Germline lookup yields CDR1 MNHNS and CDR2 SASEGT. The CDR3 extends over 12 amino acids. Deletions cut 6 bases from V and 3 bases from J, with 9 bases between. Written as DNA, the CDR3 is TGTGCCAGCAGCCCCTCAGACTACGAGCAGTACTTC. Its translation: CASSPSDYEQYF.

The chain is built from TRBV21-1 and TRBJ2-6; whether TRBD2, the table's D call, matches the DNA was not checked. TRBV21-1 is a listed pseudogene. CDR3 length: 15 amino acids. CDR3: CASSRRESGANVLTF. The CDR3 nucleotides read TGTGCCAGCAGCAGACGGGAGTCTGGGGCCAACGTCCTGACTTTC.

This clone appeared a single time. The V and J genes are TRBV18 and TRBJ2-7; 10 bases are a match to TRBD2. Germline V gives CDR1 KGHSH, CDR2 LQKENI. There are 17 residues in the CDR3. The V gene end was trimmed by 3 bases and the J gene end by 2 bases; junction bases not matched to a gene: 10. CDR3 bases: TGTGCCAGCTCACCTCTCACACTAGCGGGAAGGGCCTACGAGCAGTACTTC. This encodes CASSPLTLAGRAYEQYF. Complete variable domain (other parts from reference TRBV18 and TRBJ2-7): NAGVMQNPRHLVRRRGQEARLRCSPMKGHSHVYWYRQLPEEGLKFMVYLQKENIIDESGMPKERFSAEFPKEGPSILRIQQVVRGDSAAYFCASSPLTLAGRAYEQYFGPGTRLTVT.

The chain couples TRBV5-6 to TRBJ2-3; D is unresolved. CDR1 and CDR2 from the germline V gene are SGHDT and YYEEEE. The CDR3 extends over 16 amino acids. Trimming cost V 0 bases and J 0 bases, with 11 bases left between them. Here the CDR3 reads CASSLAPHSSTDTQYF. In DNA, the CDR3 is TGTGCCAGCAGCTTGGCTCCCCACTCTAGCACAGATACGCAGTATTTT.

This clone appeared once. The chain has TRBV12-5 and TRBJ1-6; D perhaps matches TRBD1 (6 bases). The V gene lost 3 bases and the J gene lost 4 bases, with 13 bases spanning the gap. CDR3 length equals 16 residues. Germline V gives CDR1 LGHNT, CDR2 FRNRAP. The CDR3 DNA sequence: TGTGCTAGTGGTTTCAGGGGCCCACCGTATAATTCACCCCTCCACTTT. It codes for CASGFRGPPYNSPLHF.